This T cell receptor (beta chain) comes out of a study of blood T cell repertoires in COVID-19. The overall study: The United States, Italy and Spain provided the acute and convalescent COVID-19 samples. PBMCs, B-cell-depleted T cells, or T cells provided the cDNA or gDNA that made up the material.

TCRdb's copy holds only in-frame clones and misses some; the assay was immunoSEQ multiplex PCR. The sample contains more than 110,000 clones, around 89% of which appear only once. Germline V gene sequence: CDR1 MNHEY, CDR2 SMNVEV (reference sequence). The CDR3 consists of 15 residues. With 6 bases clipped from V and 2 bases from J, the junction kept 6 bases outside the gene matches. The source material was peripheral blood. The sequence came from a man between 60 and 70 years old with active or convalescent COVID-19. This sequence joins TRBV27 and TRBJ1-5; 8 nucleotides align to TRBD1. The CDR3 bases are TGTGCCAGCAGATCAGGGGGCGCGGGCAATCAGCCCCAGCATTTT. This codes for CASRSGGAGNQPQHF.